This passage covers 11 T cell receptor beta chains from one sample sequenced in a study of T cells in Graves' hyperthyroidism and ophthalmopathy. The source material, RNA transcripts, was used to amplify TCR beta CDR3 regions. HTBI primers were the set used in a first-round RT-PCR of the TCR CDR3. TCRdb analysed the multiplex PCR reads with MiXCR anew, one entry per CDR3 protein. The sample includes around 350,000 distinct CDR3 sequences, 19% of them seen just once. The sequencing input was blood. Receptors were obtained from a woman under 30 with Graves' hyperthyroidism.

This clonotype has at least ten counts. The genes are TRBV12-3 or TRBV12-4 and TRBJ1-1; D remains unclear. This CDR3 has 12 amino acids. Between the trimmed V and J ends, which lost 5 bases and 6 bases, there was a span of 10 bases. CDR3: CASSPTVAEAFF. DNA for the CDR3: TGTGCCAGCAGTCCAACAGTGGCTGAAGCTTTCTTT.

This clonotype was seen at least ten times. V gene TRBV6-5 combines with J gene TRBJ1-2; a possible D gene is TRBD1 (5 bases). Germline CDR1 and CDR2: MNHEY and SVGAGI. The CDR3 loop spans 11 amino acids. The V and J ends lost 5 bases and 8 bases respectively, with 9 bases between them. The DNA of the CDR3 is TGTGCCAGCAGTCGGGAGGGGGGCTACACCTTC. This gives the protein CASSREGGYTF.

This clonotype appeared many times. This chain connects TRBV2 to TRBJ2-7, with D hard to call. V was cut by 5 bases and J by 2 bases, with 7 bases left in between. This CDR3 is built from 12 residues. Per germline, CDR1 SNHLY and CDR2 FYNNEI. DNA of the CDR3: TGTGCCAGCAGTCGGACCACCTACGAGCAGTACTTC. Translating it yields CASSRTTYEQYF.

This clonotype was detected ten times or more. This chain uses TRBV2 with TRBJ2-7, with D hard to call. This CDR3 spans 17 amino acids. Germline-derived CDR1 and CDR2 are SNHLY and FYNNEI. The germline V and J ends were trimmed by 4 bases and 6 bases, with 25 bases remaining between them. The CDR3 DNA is TGTGCCAGCAGTGTTCTGCCCACAACTCCTTATCGAGTCGAGCAGTACTTC. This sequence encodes CASSVLPTTPYRVEQYF.

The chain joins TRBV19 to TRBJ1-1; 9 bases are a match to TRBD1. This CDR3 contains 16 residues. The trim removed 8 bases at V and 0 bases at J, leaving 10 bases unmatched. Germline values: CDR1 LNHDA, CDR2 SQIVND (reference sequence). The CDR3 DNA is TGTGCCAGTGGGGAAGGGACAGGGCGCGTGAACACTGAAGCTTTCTTT. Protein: CASGEGTGRVNTEAFF.

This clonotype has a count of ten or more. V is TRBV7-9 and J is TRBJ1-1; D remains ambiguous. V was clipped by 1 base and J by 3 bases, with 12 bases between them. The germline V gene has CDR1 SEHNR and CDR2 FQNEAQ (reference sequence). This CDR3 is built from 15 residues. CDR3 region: CASSLGRTLDTEAFF. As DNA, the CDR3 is TGTGCCAGCAGCTTAGGCCGGACTTTGGACACTGAAGCTTTCTTT.

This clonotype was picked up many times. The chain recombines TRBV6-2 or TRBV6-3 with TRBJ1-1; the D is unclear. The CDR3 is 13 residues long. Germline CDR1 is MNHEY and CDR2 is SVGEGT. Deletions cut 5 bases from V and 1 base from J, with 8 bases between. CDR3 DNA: TGTGCCAGCAGTCAGAGATGGAACACTGAAGCTTTCTTT. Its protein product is CASSQRWNTEAFF.

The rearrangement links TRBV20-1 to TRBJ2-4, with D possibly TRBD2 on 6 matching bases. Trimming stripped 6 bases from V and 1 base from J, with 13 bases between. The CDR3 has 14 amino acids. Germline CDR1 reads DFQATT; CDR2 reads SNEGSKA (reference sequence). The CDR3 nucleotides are TGCAGTGCGCAAACCCGGGGGGCCAAAAACATTCAGTACTTC. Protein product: CSAQTRGAKNIQYF.

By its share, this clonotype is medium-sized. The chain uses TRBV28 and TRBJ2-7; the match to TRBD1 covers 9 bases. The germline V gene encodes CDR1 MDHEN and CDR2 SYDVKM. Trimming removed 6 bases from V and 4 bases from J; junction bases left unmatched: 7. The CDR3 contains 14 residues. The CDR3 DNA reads TGTGCCAGCAGGGGACAGGGAGGAAGGTACGAGCAGTACTTC. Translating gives CASRGQGGRYEQYF.

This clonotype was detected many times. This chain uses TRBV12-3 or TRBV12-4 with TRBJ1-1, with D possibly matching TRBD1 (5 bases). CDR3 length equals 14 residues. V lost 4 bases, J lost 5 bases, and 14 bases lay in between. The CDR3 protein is CASSSALGGTEAFF. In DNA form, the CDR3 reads TGTGCCAGCAGTTCCGCCCTGGGGGGGACTGAAGCTTTCTTT.

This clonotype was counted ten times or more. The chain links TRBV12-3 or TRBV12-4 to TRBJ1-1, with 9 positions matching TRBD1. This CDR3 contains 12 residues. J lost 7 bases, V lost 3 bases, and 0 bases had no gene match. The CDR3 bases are TGTGCCAGCAGTTTGGGACAGGGTGAAGCTTTCTTT. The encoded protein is CASSLGQGEAFF.